This T cell receptor (beta chain) was recorded in a study of T cell repertoires in cytomegalovirus infection. Study-level results: Carriers of CMV plus the relevant HLA were identified by cumulative public TCR beta family frequency.

In TCRdb, the reads were re-called with MiXCR into one record per CDR3 protein. This table holds some 150,000 distinct CDR3 sequences, about a quarter found once. This clonotype was recorded a few times. Antigen: not known. CDR1 is MDHEN and CDR2 is SYDVKM in the germline V gene. Trimming pared 5 bases from V and 2 bases from J, leaving 15 bases between. This CDR3 is built from 15 residues. The sequence was collected from a human donor in good health (CMV status not recorded). Some clones in this sample may be carry-over from other donors' samples. V is TRBV28 and J is TRBJ2-5; tentative D call: TRBD1 (5 bases). Source material: PBMCs. CDR3 nucleotides: TGTGCCAGCAGTCCAGGGATCAACTTTCAAGAGACCCAGTACTTC. Translating it yields CASSPGINFQETQYF.